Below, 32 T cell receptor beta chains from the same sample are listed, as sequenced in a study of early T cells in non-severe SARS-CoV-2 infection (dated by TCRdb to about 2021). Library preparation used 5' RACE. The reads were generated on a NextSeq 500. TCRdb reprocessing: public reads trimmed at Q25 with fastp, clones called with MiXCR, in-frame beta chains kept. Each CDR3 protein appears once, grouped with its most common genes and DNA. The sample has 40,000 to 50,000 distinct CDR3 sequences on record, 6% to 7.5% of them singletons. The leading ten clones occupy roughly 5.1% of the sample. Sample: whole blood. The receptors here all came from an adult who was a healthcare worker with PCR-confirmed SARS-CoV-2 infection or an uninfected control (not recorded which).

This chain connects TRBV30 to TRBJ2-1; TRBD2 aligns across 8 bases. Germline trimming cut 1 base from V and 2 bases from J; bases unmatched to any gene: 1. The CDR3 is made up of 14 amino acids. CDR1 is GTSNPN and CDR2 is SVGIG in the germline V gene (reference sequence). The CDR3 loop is CAWSGGGPYNEQFF. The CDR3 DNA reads TGTGCCTGGAGTGGCGGGGGGCCCTACAATGAGCAGTTCTTC.

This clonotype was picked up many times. CDR3 sequence: CASSQSEGQLHEQYF. DNA for the CDR3: TGCGCCAGCAGCCAAAGCGAGGGACAGCTACACGAGCAGTACTTC. The chain is built from TRBV4-1 and TRBJ2-7; 7 nucleotides align to TRBD1. The junction had 9 bases not matched to a gene; V was cut back by 2 bases and J by 5 bases. There are 15 residues in the CDR3. Germline V gives CDR1 MGHRA, CDR2 YSYEKL.

The CDR3 region is CAIGTSNNEQFF. The CDR3 DNA follows: TGTGCCATTGGGACTAGCAACAATGAGCAGTTCTTC. V usage is TRBV10-3 and J usage is TRBJ2-1; 9 nucleotides agree with TRBD2. J was trimmed by 5 bases and V by 9 bases; bases with no gene match: 2. This CDR3 spans 12 amino acids. Germline V gives CDR1 ENHRY, CDR2 SYGVKD.

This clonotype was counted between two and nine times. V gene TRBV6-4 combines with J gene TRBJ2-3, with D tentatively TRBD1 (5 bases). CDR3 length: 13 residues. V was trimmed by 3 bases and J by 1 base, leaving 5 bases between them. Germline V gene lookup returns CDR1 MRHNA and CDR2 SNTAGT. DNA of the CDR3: TGTGCCAGCAGTGAACAGGGCACAGATACGCAGTATTTT. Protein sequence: CASSEQGTDTQYF.

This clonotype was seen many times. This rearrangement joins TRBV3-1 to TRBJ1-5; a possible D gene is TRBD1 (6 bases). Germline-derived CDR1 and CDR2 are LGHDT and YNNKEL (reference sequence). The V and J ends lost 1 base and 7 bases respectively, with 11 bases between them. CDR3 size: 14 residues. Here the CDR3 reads CASSQVGGRQPQHF. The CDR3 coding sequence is TGTGCCAGCAGCCAAGTGGGGGGCCGACAGCCCCAGCATTTT.

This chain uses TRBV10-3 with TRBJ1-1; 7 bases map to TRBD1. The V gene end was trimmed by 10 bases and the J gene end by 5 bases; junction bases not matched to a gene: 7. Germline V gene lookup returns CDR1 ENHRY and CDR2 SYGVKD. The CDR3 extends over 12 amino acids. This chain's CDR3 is CATTGEGTEAFF. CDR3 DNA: TGTGCCACCACAGGGGAGGGGACTGAAGCTTTCTTT.

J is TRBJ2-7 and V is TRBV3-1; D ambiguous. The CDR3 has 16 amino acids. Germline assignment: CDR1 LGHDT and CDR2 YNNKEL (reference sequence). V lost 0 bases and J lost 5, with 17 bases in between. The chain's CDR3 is CASSQEAEFIPNEQYF. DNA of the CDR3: TGTGCCAGCAGCCAAGAAGCAGAGTTTATCCCCAACGAGCAGTACTTC.

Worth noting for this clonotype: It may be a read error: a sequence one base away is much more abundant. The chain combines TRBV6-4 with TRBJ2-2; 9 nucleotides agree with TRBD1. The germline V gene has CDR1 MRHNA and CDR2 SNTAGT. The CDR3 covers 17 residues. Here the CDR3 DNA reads TGTGCCAGCAGTGACACAGGGGGCATCTATAACACCGGGGAGCCGTTTTTT. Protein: CASSDTGGIYNTGEPFF.

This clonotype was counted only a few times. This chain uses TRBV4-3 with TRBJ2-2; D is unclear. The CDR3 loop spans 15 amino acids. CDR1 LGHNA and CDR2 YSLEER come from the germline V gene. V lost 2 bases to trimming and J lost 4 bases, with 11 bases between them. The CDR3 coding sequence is TGCGCCAGCAGCCAACTGGCACAGCTCACCGGGGAGCTGTTTTTT. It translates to CASSQLAQLTGELFF.

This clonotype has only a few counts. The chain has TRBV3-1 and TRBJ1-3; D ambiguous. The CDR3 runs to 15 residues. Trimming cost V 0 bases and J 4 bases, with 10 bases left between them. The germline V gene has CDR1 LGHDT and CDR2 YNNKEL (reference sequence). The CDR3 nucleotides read TGTGCCAGCAGCCAAGATCGGATCTCCGGAAACACCATATATTTT. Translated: CASSQDRISGNTIYF.

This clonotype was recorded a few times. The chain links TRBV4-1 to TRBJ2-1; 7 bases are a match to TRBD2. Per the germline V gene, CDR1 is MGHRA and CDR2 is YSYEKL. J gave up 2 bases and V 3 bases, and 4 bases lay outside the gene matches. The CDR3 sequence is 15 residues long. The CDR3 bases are TGCGCCAGCAGCCAGGGGGGGTGGGCCTACAATGAGCAGTTCTTC. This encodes CASSQGGWAYNEQFF.

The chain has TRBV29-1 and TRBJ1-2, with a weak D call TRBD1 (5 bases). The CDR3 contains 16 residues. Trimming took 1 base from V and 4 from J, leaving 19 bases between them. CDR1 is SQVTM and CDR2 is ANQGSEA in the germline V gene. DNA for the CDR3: TGCAGCGTTGAAGGAGTCAGGGACGCCTCTCCCTATGGCTACACCTTC. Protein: CSVEGVRDASPYGYTF.

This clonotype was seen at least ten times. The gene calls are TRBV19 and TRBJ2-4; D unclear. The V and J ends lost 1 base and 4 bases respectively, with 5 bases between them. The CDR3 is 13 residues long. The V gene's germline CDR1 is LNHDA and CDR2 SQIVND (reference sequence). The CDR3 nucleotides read TGTGCCAGTAGTATAGGGAATAAAAACATTCAGTACTTC. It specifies CASSIGNKNIQYF.

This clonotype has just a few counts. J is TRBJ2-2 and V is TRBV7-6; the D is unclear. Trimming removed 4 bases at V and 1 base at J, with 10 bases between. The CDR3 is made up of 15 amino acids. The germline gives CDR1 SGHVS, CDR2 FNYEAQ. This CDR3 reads CASSSPGRNTGELFF. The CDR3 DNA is TGTGCCAGCAGCTCACCCGGACGGAACACCGGGGAGCTGTTTTTT.

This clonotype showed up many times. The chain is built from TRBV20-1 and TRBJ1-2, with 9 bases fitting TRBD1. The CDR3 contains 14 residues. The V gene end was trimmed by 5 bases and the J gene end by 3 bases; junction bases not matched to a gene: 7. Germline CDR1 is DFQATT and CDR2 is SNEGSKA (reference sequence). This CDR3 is CSAGDRAAYYGYTF. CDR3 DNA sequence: TGCAGTGCTGGGGACAGGGCCGCTTACTATGGCTACACCTTC.

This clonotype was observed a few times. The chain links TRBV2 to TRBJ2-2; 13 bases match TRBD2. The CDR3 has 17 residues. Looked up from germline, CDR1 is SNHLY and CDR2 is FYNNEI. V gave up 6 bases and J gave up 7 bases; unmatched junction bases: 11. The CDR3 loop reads CASRPLTSGGSNGELFF. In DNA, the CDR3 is TGTGCCAGCAGACCCTTGACTAGCGGGGGGTCGAACGGGGAGCTGTTTTTT.

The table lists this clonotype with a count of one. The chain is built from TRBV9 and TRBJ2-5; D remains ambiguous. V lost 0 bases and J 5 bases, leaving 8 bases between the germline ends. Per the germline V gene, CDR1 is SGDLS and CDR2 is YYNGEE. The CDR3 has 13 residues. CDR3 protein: CASSVDGVETQYF. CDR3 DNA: TGTGCCAGCAGCGTAGATGGGGTGGAGACCCAGTACTTC.

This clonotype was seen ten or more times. The CDR3 DNA reads TGTGCCAGTCTCTCCCTAGGGGGGGCCAACGTCCTGACTTTC. Amino acids: CASLSLGGANVLTF. The chain couples TRBV6-5 to TRBJ2-6; D not certain. The CDR3 is made up of 14 amino acids. Looked up from germline, CDR1 is MNHEY and CDR2 is SVGAGI. V lost 9 bases, J lost 4 bases, and 13 bases lay in between.

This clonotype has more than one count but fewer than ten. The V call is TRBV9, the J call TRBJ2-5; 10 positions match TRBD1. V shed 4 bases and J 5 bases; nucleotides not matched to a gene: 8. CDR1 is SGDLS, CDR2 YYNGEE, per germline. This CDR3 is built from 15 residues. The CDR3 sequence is CASSSGTGAGETQYF. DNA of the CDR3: TGTGCCAGCAGCTCCGGGACAGGGGCAGGGGAGACCCAGTACTTC.

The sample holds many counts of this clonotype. The CDR3 nucleotides read TGCAGTGCTAGATTACCGGGCCTCAAGCCATACGAGCAGTACTTC. Its translation is CSARLPGLKPYEQYF. The chain carries TRBV20-1 and TRBJ2-7; D is undetermined. Germline V lookup: CDR1 DFQATT, CDR2 SNEGSKA (reference sequence). There are 15 residues in the CDR3. Trimming removed 2 bases at V and 4 bases at J, with 18 bases between.

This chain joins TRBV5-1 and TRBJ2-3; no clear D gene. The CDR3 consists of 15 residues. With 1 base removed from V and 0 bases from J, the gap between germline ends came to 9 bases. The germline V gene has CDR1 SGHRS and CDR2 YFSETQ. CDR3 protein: CASSLSHPSTDTQYF. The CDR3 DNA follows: TGCGCCAGCAGCTTGTCCCACCCTAGCACAGATACGCAGTATTTT.

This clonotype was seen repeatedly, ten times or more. CDR3 in amino acids: CASSYPGLEQYF. The CDR3 bases are TGTGCCAGCAGCTATCCCGGTCTCGAGCAGTACTTC. The chain combines TRBV5-6 with TRBJ2-7; D remains unclear. V was clipped by 3 bases and J by 6 bases, with 10 bases between them. Germline V gives CDR1 SGHDT, CDR2 YYEEEE. The CDR3 runs 12 residues.

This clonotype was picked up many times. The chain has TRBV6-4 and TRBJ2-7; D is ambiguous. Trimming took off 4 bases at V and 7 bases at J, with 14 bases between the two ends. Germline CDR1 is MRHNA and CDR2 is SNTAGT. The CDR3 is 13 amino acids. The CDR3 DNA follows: TGTGCCAGCAGTGGTTCCCCTGGGCGGGAGCAGTACTTC. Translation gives CASSGSPGREQYF.

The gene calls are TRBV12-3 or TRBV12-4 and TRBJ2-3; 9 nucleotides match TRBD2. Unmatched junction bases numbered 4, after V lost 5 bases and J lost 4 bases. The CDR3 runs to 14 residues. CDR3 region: CASSLGLAADTQYF. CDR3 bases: TGTGCCAGCAGTCTGGGACTAGCAGCAGATACGCAGTATTTT.

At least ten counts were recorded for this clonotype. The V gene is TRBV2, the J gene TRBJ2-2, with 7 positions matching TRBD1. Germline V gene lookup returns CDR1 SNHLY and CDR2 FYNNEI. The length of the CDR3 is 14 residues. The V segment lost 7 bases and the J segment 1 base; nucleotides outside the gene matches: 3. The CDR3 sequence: CASTGTVNTGELFF. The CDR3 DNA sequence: TGTGCCAGCACCGGGACAGTGAACACCGGGGAGCTGTTTTTT.

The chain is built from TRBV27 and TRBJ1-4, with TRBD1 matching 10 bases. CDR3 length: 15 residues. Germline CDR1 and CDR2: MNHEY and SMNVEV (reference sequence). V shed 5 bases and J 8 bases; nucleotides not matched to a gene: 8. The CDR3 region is CASSELTGGTEKLFF. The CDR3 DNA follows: TGTGCCAGCAGTGAATTGACAGGGGGCACCGAAAAACTGTTTTTT. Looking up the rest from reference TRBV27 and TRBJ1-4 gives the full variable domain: EAQVTQNPRYLITVTGKKLTVTCSQNMNHEYMSWYRQDPGLGLRQIYYSMNVEVTDKGDVPEGYKVSRKEKRNFPLILESPSPNQTSLYFCASSELTGGTEKLFFGSGTQLSVL.

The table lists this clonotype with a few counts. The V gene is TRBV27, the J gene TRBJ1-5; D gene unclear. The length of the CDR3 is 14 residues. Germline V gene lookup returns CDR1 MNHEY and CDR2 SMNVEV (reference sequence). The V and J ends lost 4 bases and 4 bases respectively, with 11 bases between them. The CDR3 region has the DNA TGTGCCAGCAGTTGGAGACTAGGGAATCAGCCCCAGCATTTT. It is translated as CASSWRLGNQPQHF.

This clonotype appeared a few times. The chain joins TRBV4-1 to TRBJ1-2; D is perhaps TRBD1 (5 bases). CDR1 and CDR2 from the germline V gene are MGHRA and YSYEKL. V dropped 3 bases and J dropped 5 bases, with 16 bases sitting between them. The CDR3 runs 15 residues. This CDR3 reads CASSQGDYRGYGYTF. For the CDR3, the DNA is TGCGCCAGCAGCCAGGGGGACTACCGGGGTTATGGCTACACCTTC.

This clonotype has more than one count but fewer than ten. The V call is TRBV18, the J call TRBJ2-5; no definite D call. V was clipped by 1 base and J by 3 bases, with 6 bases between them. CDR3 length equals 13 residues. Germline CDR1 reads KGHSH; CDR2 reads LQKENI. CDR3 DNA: TGTGCCAGCTCACCACGGGTAGAAGAGACCCAGTACTTC. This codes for CASSPRVEETQYF. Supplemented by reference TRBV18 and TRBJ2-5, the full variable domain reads NAGVMQNPRHLVRRRGQEARLRCSPMKGHSHVYWYRQLPEEGLKFMVYLQKENIIDESGMPKERFSAEFPKEGPSILRIQQVVRGDSAAYFCASSPRVEETQYFGPGTRLLVL.

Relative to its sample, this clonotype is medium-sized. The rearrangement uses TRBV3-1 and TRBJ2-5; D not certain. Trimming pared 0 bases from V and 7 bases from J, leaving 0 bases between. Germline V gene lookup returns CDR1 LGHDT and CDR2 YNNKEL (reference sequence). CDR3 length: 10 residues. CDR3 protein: CASSQETQYF. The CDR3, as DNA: TGTGCCAGCAGCCAAGAGACCCAGTACTTC.

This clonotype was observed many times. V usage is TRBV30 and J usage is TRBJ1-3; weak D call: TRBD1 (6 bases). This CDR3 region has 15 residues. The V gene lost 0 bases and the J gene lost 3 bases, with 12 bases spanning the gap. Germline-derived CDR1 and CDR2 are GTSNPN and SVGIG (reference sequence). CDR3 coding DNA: TGTGCCTGGAGTGTATCCAGGGGTTATGGAAACACCATATATTTT. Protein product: CAWSVSRGYGNTIYF.

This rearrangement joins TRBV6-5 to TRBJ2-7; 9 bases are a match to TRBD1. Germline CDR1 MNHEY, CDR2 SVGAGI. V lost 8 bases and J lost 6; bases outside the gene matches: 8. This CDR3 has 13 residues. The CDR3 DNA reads TGTGCCAGCGGGCAGGGACAGGGTTCCGAGCAGTACTTC. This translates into CASGQGQGSEQYF.